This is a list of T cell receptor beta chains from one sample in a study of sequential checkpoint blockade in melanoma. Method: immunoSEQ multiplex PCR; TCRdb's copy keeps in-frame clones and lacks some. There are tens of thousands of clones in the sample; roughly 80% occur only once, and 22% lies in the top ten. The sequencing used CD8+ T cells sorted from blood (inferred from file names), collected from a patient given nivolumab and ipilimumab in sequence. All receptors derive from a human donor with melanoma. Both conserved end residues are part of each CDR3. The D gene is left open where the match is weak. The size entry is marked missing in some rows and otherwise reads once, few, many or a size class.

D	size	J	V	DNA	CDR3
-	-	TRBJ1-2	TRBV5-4	TGTGCCAGCGAAAGCAGGGGAGACTATGGCTACACCTTC	CASESRGDYGYTF
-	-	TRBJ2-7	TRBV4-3	TGCGCCAGCAGCCAAGGTTTAGCCTACGAGCAGTACTTC	CASSQGLAYEQYF
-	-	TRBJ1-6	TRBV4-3	TGCGCCAGCAGCCAAGAGCTTTTCGGGGGTGGGGATTCGGAAAATTCACCCCTCCACTTT	CASSQELFGGGDSENSPLHF
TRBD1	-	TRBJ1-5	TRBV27	TGTGCCAGCAGTCCTTCGACAGGGGATAGCAATCAGCCCCAGCATTTT	CASSPSTGDSNQPQHF
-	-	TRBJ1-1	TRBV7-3	TGTGCCAGCAGCCACGGGAACACTGAAGCTTTCTTT	CASSHGNTEAFF
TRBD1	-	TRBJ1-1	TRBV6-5	TGTGCCAGCAGTTCAGGACAGGGATACACTGAAGCTTTCTTT	CASSSGQGYTEAFF
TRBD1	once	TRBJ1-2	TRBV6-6	TGTGCCAGCAGCGCCAGGGGGACCTACTATGGCTACACCTTC	CASSARGTYYGYTF
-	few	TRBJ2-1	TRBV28	TGTGCCAGCAGTCCTGTCCACAATGAGCAGTTCTTC	CASSPVHNEQFF
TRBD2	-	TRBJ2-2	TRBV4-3	TGCGCCAGCAGTCGGGGGGTTGGCACCGGGGAGCTGTTTTTT	CASSRGVGTGELFF
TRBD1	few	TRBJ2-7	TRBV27	TGTGCCAGCAGTTTACAGGGGGTGATCTACGAGCAGTACTTC	CASSLQGVIYEQYF
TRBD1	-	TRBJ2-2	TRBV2	TGTGCCACCAGGGACAGGAACACCGGGGAGCTGTTTTTT	CATRDRNTGELFF
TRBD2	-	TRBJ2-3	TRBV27	TGTGCCAGCAGTTCCCGACTAGCGGGAATCACAGATACGCAGTATTTT	CASSSRLAGITDTQYF
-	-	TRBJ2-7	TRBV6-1	TGTGCCACCACCTCCGGAGTTAGGCCTTACGAGCAGTACTTC	CATTSGVRPYEQYF
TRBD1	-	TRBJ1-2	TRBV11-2	TGTGCCACCGACAGGGGACAGACCTTC	CATDRGQTF
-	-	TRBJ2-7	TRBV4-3	TGCGCCAGCAGCCAAGATCGGGGGAGCTCCTACGAGCAGTACTTC	CASSQDRGSSYEQYF
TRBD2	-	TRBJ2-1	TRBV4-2	TGTGCCAGCAGCCTTACACTAGGGGGACTAGCGGGAGCCTACAATGAGCAGTTCTTC	CASSLTLGGLAGAYNEQFF
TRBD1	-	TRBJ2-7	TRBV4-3	TGCGCCAGCAGCGTTCGGGGGACAGGGCCCTACGAGCAGTACTTC	CASSVRGTGPYEQYF
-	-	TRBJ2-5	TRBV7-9	TGTGCCAGCGATACCCTTCAGACCTTGACAGGACGGGAGACCCAGTACTTC	CASDTLQTLTGRETQYF
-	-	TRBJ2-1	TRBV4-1	TGCGCCAGCAGCCAAGATGGGAACAGGTACAATGAGCAGTTCTTC	CASSQDGNRYNEQFF
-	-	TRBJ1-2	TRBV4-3	TGCGCCAGCAGCCAAGAGATTCGGGTGAACTATGGCTACACCTTC	CASSQEIRVNYGYTF
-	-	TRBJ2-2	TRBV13	TGTGCCAGCAGCCTCGGACTAACGAACACCGGGGAGCTGTTTTTT	CASSLGLTNTGELFF
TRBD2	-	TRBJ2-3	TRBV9	TGTGCCAGCAGCGTAGCGGCGGGAGACGCAGATACGCAGTATTTT	CASSVAAGDADTQYF
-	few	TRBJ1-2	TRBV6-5	TGTGCCAGCAGTTACGCACAGGGACATGGCTACACCTTC	CASSYAQGHGYTF
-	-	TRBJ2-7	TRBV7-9	TGTGCCAGCGGCGATTGGGGCGACGGCGAGCAGTACTTC	CASGDWGDGEQYF
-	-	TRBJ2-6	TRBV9	TGTGCCAGCAGCGTAGAACAGGGTATGAAGGACTCTGGGGCCAACGTCCTGACTTTC	CASSVEQGMKDSGANVLTF
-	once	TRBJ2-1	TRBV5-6	TGTGCCAGCAGCTTAAAATCAGGGGCGAATGAGCAGTTCTTC	CASSLKSGANEQFF
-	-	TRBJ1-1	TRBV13	TGTGCCAGCAGCTTAATGTTGGAGGCGAAAATAGGTGAAGCTTTCTTT	CASSLMLEAKIGEAFF
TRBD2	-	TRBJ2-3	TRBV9	TGTGCCAGCAGCGCTAAGGGACTAGCAACAGATACGCAGTATTTT	CASSAKGLATDTQYF
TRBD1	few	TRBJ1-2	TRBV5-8	TGTGCCAGCAGCCAAGATCCGGGACAGGGGATCTATGGCTACACCTTC	CASSQDPGQGIYGYTF
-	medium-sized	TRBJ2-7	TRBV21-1	TGTGCCAGCAGTAGCGTCGGGCACCGCTCCTACGAGCAGTACTTC	CASSSVGHRSYEQYF
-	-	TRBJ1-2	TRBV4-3	TGCGCCAGCAGCCAAGATCGTTTAACAGGTTACTACACCTTC	CASSQDRLTGYYTF
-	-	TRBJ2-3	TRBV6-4	TGTGCCAGCAGTGAAAGGGGCGAGAGCACAGATACGCAGTATTTT	CASSERGESTDTQYF
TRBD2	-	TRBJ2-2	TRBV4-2	TGTGCCAGCAGCCAAGGACTAGCTGGTACCGGGGAGCTGTTTTTT	CASSQGLAGTGELFF
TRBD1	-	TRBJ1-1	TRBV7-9	TGTGCCAGCAGTGATACCATTTCGACAGGGGGTCTTGAAGCTTTCTTT	CASSDTISTGGLEAFF
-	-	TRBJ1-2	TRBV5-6	TGTGCCAGCAGCTTGGTGGGAGACGGAGAATATGGCTACACCTTC	CASSLVGDGEYGYTF
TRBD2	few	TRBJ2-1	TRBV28	TGTGCCAGCAGTTTAACTAGCGGGCTCCCCCCGGACAATGAGCAGTTCTTC	CASSLTSGLPPDNEQFF
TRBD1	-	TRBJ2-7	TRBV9	TGTGCCAGCAGCTGGGGGGCAGGGGGCGCCTACGAGCAGTACTTC	CASSWGAGGAYEQYF
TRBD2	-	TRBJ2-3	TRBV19	TGTGCCAGTAGTATGGGTAGCGGGAGCACAGATACGCAGTATTTT	CASSMGSGSTDTQYF
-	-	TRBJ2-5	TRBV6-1	TGTGCCAGCAGTGATAGTCACCTATGGGAGACCCAGTACTTC	CASSDSHLWETQYF
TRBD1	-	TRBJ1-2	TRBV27	TGTGCCAGCAGTTTAACCCCGGGACAGGGGATTGGCTACACCTTC	CASSLTPGQGIGYTF
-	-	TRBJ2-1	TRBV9	TGTGCCAGCAGCGATGATAGACTTCACAATGAGCAGTTCTTC	CASSDDRLHNEQFF
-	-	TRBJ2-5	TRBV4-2	TGTGCCAGCAGCCAAGAGGAAACAGGGCGGGAGACCCAGTACTTC	CASSQEETGRETQYF
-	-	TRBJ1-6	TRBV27	TGTGCCAGCAGTTTGGGCAGACTATCACCCCTCCACTTT	CASSLGRLSPLHF
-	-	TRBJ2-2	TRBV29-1	TGCAGCGTTGAATCTACCCGCGGCGACACCGGGGAGCTGTTTTTT	CSVESTRGDTGELFF